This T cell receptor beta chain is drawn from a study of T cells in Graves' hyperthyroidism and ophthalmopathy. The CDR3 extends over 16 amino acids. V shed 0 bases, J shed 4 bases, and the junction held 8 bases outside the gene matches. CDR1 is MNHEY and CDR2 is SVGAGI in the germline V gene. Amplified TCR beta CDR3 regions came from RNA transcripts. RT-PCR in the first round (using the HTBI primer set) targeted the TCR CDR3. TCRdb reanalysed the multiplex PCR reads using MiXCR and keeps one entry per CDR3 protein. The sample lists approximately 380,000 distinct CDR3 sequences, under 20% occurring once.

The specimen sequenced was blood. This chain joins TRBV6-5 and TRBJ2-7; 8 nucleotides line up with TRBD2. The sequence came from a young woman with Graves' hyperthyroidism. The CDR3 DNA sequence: TGTGCCAGCAGTTACTCGGGGCGGGGGGAACTTTACGAGCAGTACTTC. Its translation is CASSYSGRGELYEQYF.